Listed below are T cell receptor beta chains from one sample, sequenced in a study of Ad26.COV2.S vaccination and SARS-CoV-2 variants. Libraries were prepared by immunoSEQ multiplex PCR; TCRdb keeps only in-frame clonotypes and omits some of them. The table has 360,000 or so clones, about 88% seen once. Sequencing used peripheral blood, obtained in a trial of Ad26.COV2.S vaccine versus placebo. Receptors were obtained from a person between 18 and 60 years old who received the Ad26.COV2.S COVID-19 vaccine or a placebo. CDR3s include the opening cysteine and the closing phenylalanine or tryptophan. Each record gives: CDR3 length, V gene, CDR3 protein.

CDR3 length: 16; V gene: TRBV10-3; CDR3 protein: CAIRPVGGLNTGELFF
CDR3 length: 14; V gene: TRBV5-1; CDR3 protein: CASSLAATNEKLFF
CDR3 length: 19; V gene: TRBV9; CDR3 protein: CASSVALGGRGANTGELFF
CDR3 length: 14; V gene: TRBV2; CDR3 protein: CASSEEQGSTEAFF
CDR3 length: 13; V gene: TRBV2; CDR3 protein: CASRERGTGELFF
CDR3 length: 15; V gene: TRBV5-1; CDR3 protein: CASSLGGTNTGELFF
CDR3 length: 14; V gene: TRBV11-3; CDR3 protein: CASSFHRGTYEQYF
CDR3 length: 14; V gene: TRBV5-1; CDR3 protein: CASASDSMNTEAFF
CDR3 length: 18; V gene: TRBV7-9; CDR3 protein: CASSRVPGQVLGDYGYTF
CDR3 length: 13; V gene: TRBV30; CDR3 protein: CAWSRQGNYGYTF